The 3 T cell receptor beta chains below all came from one sample that was sequenced in a study of shared clonotypes between healthy human individuals. TCRdb's copy holds only in-frame clones and misses some; the assay was immunoSEQ multiplex PCR. The sample consists of some 790,000 clones, roughly 72% of them appearing once. The sample comprised memory CD4+ T cells sorted from blood. Stated subset: CD45RA-negative fraction. Every receptor here comes from a woman in her 30s in good health.

The chain employs TRBV5-4 and TRBJ2-5; possible D gene TRBD2, 7 bases. V was clipped by 6 bases and J by 2 bases, with 14 bases between them. The V gene's germline CDR1 is SGHNT and CDR2 YYREEE (reference sequence). The CDR3 length is 14 residues. CDR3 DNA sequence: TGTGCCAGCACCCGGAAGGGGGGGCAAGAGACCCAGTACTTC. It translates to CASTRKGGQETQYF.

The chain links TRBV29-1 to TRBJ1-2, with a possible D match to TRBD1 (6 bases). Trimming shortened V by 4 bases and J by 4 bases, and 10 bases separated the two germline ends. CDR3 size: 12 residues. The germline V gene encodes CDR1 SQVTM and CDR2 ANQGSEA. CDR3: CSVVGRGYGYTF. The CDR3 DNA reads as TGCAGCGTTGTGGGCAGGGGCTATGGCTACACCTTC.

The chain carries TRBV6-4 and TRBJ1-2; TRBD1 might be the D (5 bases). Deletions cut 0 bases from V and 8 bases from J, with 13 bases between. CDR3 length: 14 residues. CDR1 is MRHNA and CDR2 is SNTAGT in the germline V gene. The CDR3 coding sequence is TGTGCCAGCAGTGACTCGGGAGGGGTGGAAGGCTACACCTTC. As protein: CASSDSGGVEGYTF.